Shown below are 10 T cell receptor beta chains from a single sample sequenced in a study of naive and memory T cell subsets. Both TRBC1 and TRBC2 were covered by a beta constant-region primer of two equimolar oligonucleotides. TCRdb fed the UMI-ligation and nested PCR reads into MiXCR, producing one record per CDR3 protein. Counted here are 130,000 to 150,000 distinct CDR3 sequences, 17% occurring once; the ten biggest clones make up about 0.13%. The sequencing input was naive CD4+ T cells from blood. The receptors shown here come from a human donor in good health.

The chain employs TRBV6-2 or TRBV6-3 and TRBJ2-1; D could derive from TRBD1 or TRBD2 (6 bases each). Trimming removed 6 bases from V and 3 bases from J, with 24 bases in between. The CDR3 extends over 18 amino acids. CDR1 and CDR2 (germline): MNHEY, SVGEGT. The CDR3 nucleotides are TGTGCCAGCAGACCCCGGGGTCCGGGGGCCCACCTCTACAATGAGCAGTTCTTC. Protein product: CASRPRGPGAHLYNEQFF.

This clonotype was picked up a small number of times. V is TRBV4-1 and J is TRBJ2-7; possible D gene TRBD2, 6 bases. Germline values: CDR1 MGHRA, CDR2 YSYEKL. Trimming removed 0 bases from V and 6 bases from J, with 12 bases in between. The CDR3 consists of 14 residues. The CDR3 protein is CASSQEGGIREQYF. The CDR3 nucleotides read TGCGCCAGCAGCCAAGAGGGCGGGATCCGCGAGCAGTACTTC.

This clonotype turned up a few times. The DNA of the CDR3 is TGTGCCAGCAGTTTCGCCTTTCCCTACGAGCAGTACTTC. Amino acids: CASSFAFPYEQYF. The chain couples TRBV27 to TRBJ2-7; D not resolved. Trimming removed 3 bases at V and 2 bases at J, with 8 bases between. Germline values: CDR1 MNHEY, CDR2 SMNVEV (reference sequence). The CDR3 covers 13 residues.

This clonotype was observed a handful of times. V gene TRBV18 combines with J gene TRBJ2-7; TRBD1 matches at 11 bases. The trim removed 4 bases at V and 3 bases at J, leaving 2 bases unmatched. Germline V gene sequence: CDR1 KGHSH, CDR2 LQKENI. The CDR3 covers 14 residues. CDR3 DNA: TGTGCCAGCTCACAGGGACAGGGGGGCTACGAGCAGTACTTC. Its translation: CASSQGQGGYEQYF.

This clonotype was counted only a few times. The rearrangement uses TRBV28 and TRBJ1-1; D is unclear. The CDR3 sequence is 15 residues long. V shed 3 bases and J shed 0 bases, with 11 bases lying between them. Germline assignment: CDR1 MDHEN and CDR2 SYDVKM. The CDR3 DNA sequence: TGTGCCAGCAGTTTCCACAGAATCATGAACACTGAAGCTTTCTTT. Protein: CASSFHRIMNTEAFF.

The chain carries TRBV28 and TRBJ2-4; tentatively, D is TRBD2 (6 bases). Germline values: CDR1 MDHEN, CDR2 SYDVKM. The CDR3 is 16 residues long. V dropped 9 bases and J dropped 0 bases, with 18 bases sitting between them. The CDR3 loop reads CASSFYSGGAKNIQYF. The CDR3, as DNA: TGTGCCAGTTCGTTTTATAGCGGCGGAGCCAAAAACATTCAGTACTTC. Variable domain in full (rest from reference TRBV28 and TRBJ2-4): DVKVTQSSRYLVKRTGEKVFLECVQDMDHENMFWYRQDPGLGLRLIYFSYDVKMKEKGDIPEGYSVSREKKERFSLILESASTNQTSMYLCASSFYSGGAKNIQYFGAGTRLSVL.

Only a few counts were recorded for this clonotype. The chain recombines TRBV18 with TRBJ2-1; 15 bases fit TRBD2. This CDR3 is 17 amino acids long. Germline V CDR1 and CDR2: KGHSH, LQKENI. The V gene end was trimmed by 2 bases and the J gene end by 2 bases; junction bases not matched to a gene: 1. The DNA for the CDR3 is TGTGCCAGCTCACCAGGACTAGCGGGAGGGACCTACAATGAGCAGTTCTTC. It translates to CASSPGLAGGTYNEQFF. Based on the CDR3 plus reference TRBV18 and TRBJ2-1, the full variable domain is NAGVMQNPRHLVRRRGQEARLRCSPMKGHSHVYWYRQLPEEGLKFMVYLQKENIIDESGMPKERFSAEFPKEGPSILRIQQVVRGDSAAYFCASSPGLAGGTYNEQFFGPGTRLTVL.

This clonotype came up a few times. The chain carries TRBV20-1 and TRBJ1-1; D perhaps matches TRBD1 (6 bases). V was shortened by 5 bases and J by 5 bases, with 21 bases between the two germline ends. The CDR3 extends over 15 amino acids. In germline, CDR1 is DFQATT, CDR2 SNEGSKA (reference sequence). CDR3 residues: CSAQNRVIRSTEAFF. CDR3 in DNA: TGCAGTGCTCAGAACAGGGTAATTAGATCGACTGAAGCTTTCTTT.

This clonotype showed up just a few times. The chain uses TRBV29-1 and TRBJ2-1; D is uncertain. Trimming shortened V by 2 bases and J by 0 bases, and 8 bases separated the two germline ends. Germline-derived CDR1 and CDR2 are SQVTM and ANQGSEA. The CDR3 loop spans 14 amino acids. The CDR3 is CSVEKRLSYNEQFF. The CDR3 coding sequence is TGCAGCGTTGAAAAGCGTCTCTCCTACAATGAGCAGTTCTTC.

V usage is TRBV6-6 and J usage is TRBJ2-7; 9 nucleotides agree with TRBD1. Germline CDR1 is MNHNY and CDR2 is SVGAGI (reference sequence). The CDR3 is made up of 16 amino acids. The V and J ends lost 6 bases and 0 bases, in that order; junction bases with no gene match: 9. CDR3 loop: CASSPGQGSSSYEQYF. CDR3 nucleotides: TGTGCCAGCAGCCCCGGACAGGGGTCGAGCTCCTACGAGCAGTACTTC.